This is a list of T cell receptor beta chains from one sample in a study of blood T cell repertoires in COVID-19. Profiled with immunoSEQ multiplex PCR; TCRdb holds only in-frame clones, not every one. This sample has 200,000 to 250,000 clones, with around 90% found just once. Sequencing input: peripheral blood. Every receptor here comes from a man aged 60 to 69 who had recovered from COVID-19. Both conserved end residues are part of each CDR3. The order of the fields is J gene, V gene, D gene, clone size, CDR3 protein, CDR3 DNA. D genes are given only for firm matches. Where a row states a size, it is once, few, many or the class of an expanded clone; other rows omit it.

J gene: TRBJ2-7; V gene: TRBV5-4; D gene: TRBD2; clone size: few; CDR3 protein: CASSRSSGGGSYEQYF; CDR3 DNA: TGTGCCAGCAGCCGTAGTTCGGGCGGGGGCTCCTACGAGCAGTACTTC
J gene: TRBJ1-2; V gene: TRBV5-1; D gene: .; clone size: .; CDR3 protein: CASSLGDLANYGYTF; CDR3 DNA: TGCGCCAGCAGCTTGGGGGACTTAGCTAACTATGGCTACACCTTC
J gene: TRBJ1-1; V gene: TRBV21-1; D gene: .; clone size: .; CDR3 protein: CASSKTLTRQWTEAFF; CDR3 DNA: TGTGCCAGCAGCAAGACCCTTACTAGGCAATGGACTGAAGCTTTCTTT
J gene: TRBJ1-2; V gene: TRBV5-1; D gene: .; clone size: .; CDR3 protein: CASSLADRNYGYTF; CDR3 DNA: TGCGCCAGCAGCTTGGCCGACAGAAACTATGGCTACACCTTC
J gene: TRBJ2-2; V gene: TRBV9; D gene: TRBD2; clone size: .; CDR3 protein: CASSVEPSGRGTGELFF; CDR3 DNA: TGTGCCAGCAGCGTAGAACCTAGCGGGAGAGGAACCGGGGAGCTGTTTTTT
J gene: TRBJ1-2; V gene: TRBV15; D gene: .; clone size: .; CDR3 protein: CATSRGGAGLGYTF; CDR3 DNA: TGTGCCACCAGCAGAGGAGGTGCGGGGCTCGGCTACACCTTC
J gene: TRBJ1-2; V gene: TRBV6-5; D gene: .; clone size: .; CDR3 protein: CASSYSETLSYGYTF; CDR3 DNA: TGTGCCAGCAGTTACTCGGAGACCTTAAGCTATGGCTACACCTTC
J gene: TRBJ2-7; V gene: TRBV18; D gene: .; clone size: .; CDR3 protein: CASSPRTPIISYEQYF; CDR3 DNA: TGTGCCAGCTCACCCAGGACACCGATAATATCCTACGAGCAGTACTTC
J gene: TRBJ1-1; V gene: TRBV30; D gene: .; clone size: .; CDR3 protein: CAWRLMETEAFF; CDR3 DNA: TGTGCCTGGAGGCTCATGGAGACTGAAGCTTTCTTT
J gene: TRBJ2-3; V gene: TRBV11-2; D gene: .; clone size: .; CDR3 protein: CASSFRGDTQYF; CDR3 DNA: TGTGCCAGCAGCTTCCGCGGGGATACGCAGTATTTT
J gene: TRBJ2-3; V gene: TRBV6-5; D gene: .; clone size: .; CDR3 protein: CASTPRIDTQYF; CDR3 DNA: TGTGCCAGCACTCCTAGGATAGATACGCAGTATTTT
J gene: TRBJ2-5; V gene: TRBV28; D gene: .; clone size: once; CDR3 protein: CASSPQGGETQYF; CDR3 DNA: TGTGCCAGCAGTCCTCAGGGGGGAGAGACCCAGTACTTC
J gene: TRBJ1-2; V gene: TRBV4-3; D gene: TRBD1; clone size: .; CDR3 protein: CASSQETGTSYGYTF; CDR3 DNA: TGCGCCAGCAGCCAAGAGACAGGGACTAGCTATGGCTACACCTTC
J gene: TRBJ2-6; V gene: TRBV5-1; D gene: TRBD1; clone size: .; CDR3 protein: CASSADGMTGGGRANVLTF; CDR3 DNA: TGCGCCAGCAGCGCGGATGGGATGACAGGGGGAGGTCGGGCCAACGTCCTGACTTTC
J gene: TRBJ2-6; V gene: TRBV5-4; D gene: .; clone size: .; CDR3 protein: CASRQDTSGANVLTF; CDR3 DNA: TGTGCCAGCAGGCAGGATACCTCTGGGGCCAACGTCCTGACTTTC
J gene: TRBJ1-2; V gene: TRBV18; D gene: .; clone size: once; CDR3 protein: CASSPWAGDGYTF; CDR3 DNA: TGTGCCAGCTCACCTTGGGCAGGCGATGGCTACACCTTC
J gene: TRBJ1-1; V gene: TRBV11-1; D gene: .; clone size: .; CDR3 protein: CASSLLMNTEAFF; CDR3 DNA: TGTGCCAGCAGCTTATTAATGAACACTGAAGCTTTCTTT
J gene: TRBJ2-1; V gene: TRBV4-3; D gene: TRBD2; clone size: .; CDR3 protein: CASSLVGGRNNEQFF; CDR3 DNA: TGCGCCAGCAGCCTCGTGGGCGGGAGGAACAATGAGCAGTTCTTC
J gene: TRBJ1-2; V gene: TRBV7-8; D gene: TRBD1; clone size: .; CDR3 protein: CASTPGAGGLENGYTF; CDR3 DNA: TGTGCCAGCACCCCAGGGGCAGGGGGCCTTGAGAATGGCTACACCTTC
J gene: TRBJ2-3; V gene: TRBV7-9; D gene: .; clone size: .; CDR3 protein: CASSLTQGDTQYF; CDR3 DNA: TGTGCCAGCTCCCTTACCCAGGGGGATACGCAGTATTTT
J gene: TRBJ1-5; V gene: TRBV7-2; D gene: .; clone size: once; CDR3 protein: CASSSEGAASPQHF; CDR3 DNA: TGTGCCAGCAGCTCTGAAGGGGCGGCGTCGCCCCAGCATTTT
J gene: TRBJ1-2; V gene: TRBV30; D gene: .; clone size: .; CDR3 protein: CAWSVGALYGYTF; CDR3 DNA: TGTGCCTGGAGTGTTGGGGCCCTCTATGGCTACACCTTC
J gene: TRBJ2-3; V gene: TRBV7-3; D gene: TRBD2; clone size: .; CDR3 protein: CASSPRGLAGFTDTQYF; CDR3 DNA: TGTGCCAGCAGCCCAAGGGGACTAGCGGGGTTCACAGATACGCAGTATTTT